Described below is a single T cell receptor beta chain sequence and its context. This entry is derived from a study of technical replicates of blood from a few donors. Clones were sequenced by immunoSEQ multiplex PCR, and TCRdb holds only the in-frame ones, with some missing. The table shows about 85,000 clones, with around 94% occurring only once. The receptor was derived from a human donor in good health. Material for sequencing was T cells isolated from PBMCs.

In DNA form, the CDR3 reads TGTGCCTGGAGTGTAGGGAACGGGAGATCGGACGAGCAGTACTTC. This codes for CAWSVGNGRSDEQYF. This chain uses TRBV30 with TRBJ2-7; a possible D gene is TRBD2 (6 bases). Germline CDR1 reads GTSNPN; CDR2 reads SVGIG (reference sequence). CDR3 length: 15 residues. V shed 0 bases and J shed 5 bases, with 17 bases lying between them.